Listed below are T cell receptor beta chains from one sample, sequenced in a study of sequential checkpoint blockade in melanoma. Assay used: immunoSEQ multiplex PCR; TCRdb lists only in-frame clones, some missing. The data contain several thousand clones, roughly 25% of them singletons. The starting material was tumor tissue (inferred from file names), obtained from a patient given nivolumab and ipilimumab in sequence. These receptor sequences come from a human donor with melanoma. Both conserved end residues are part of each CDR3. The D gene is left open where the match is weak. Clone size is stated in some rows and not others, as once, few, many or a class when expanded.

TRBJ2-6 TRBD1 . TRBV6-8 CASSSIPGQGNAGANVLTF TGTGCCAGCAGTTCCATCCCGGGACAGGGTAACGCTGGGGCCAACGTCCTGACTTTC
TRBJ1-1 . . TRBV6-8 CASSVTTGRLEAFF TGTGCCAGCAGTGTCACGACGGGTCGACTCGAAGCTTTCTTT
TRBJ2-7 . few TRBV12-5 CASTTLDRTYEQYF TGTGCCAGCACCACCCTAGACAGAACCTACGAGCAGTACTTC
TRBJ1-5 TRBD1 few TRBV11-3 CASTRGQGVEPQHF TGTGCCAGCACCAGGGGACAGGGGGTTGAGCCCCAGCATTTT
TRBJ2-7 TRBD1 . TRBV9 CASSVAQGAYEQYF TGTGCCAGCAGCGTAGCTCAGGGGGCCTACGAGCAGTACTTC
TRBJ2-3 . . TRBV11-3 CASSLDPSTADTQYF TGTGCCAGCAGCTTAGACCCGTCAACGGCAGATACGCAGTATTTT
TRBJ1-5 . . TRBV15 CATGGRGAGQPQHF TGTGCCACCGGCGGACGGGGGGCTGGTCAGCCCCAGCATTTT
TRBJ1-3 TRBD1 . TRBV28 CASRTTGGGNTIYF TGTGCCAGCAGAACGACAGGGGGAGGAAACACCATATATTTT
TRBJ1-5 TRBD1 . TRBV6-8 CASSYSDRDQPQHF TGTGCCAGCAGTTACTCGGACAGGGATCAGCCCCAGCATTTT
TRBJ2-1 TRBD2 many TRBV9 CASSVSDGGANEQFF TGTGCCAGCAGCGTATCTGACGGGGGGGCGAATGAGCAGTTCTTC
TRBJ1-2 . . TRBV6-8 CASSLRIDNYGYTF TGTGCCAGCAGTTTAAGGATCGATAACTATGGCTACACCTTC
TRBJ2-7 . . TRBV6-8 CASSYPARQNSYEQYF TGTGCCAGCAGTTACCCCGCCCGACAGAACTCCTACGAGCAGTACTTC
TRBJ1-6 . . TRBV28 CASSLSDSNSPLHF TGTGCCAGCAGCCTCAGTGACAGTAATTCACCCCTCCACTTT
TRBJ2-7 TRBD1 few TRBV28 CASSQSPVTGEQYF TGTGCCAGCAGTCAGAGCCCAGTGACAGGGGAGCAATACTTC
TRBJ2-5 . medium-sized TRBV29-1 CSVEASYQETQYF TGCAGCGTTGAAGCTAGTTACCAAGAGACCCAGTACTTC